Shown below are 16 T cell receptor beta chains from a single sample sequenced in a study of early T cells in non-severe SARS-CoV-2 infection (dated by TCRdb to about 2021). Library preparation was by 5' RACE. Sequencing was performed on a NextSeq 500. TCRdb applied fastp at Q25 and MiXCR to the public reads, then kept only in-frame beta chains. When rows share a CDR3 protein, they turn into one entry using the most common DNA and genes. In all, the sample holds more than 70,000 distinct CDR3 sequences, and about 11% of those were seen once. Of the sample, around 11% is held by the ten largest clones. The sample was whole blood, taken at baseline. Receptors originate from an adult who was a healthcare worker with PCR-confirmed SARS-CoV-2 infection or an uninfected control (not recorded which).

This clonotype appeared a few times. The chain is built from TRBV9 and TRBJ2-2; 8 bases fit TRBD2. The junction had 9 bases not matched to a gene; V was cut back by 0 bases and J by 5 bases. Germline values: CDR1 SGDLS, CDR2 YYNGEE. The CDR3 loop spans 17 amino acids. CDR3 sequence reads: CASSVDPLAGGTGELFF. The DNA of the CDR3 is TGTGCCAGCAGCGTAGACCCCCTAGCGGGTGGTACCGGGGAGCTGTTTTTT.

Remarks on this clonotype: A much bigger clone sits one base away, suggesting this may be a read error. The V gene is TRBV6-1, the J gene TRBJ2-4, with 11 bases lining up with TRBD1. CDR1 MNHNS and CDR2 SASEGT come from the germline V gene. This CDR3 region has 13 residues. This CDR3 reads CASRGQGGNIRYF. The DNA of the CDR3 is TGTGCCAGCAGGGGACAGGGGGGAAACATTCGGTACTTC.

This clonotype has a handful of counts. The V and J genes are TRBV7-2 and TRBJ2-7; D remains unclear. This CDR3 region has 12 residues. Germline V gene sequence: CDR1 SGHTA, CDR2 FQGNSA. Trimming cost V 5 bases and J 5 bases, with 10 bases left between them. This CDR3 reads CASSPSRDEQYF. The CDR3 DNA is TGTGCCAGCAGCCCCAGTAGGGACGAGCAGTACTTC.

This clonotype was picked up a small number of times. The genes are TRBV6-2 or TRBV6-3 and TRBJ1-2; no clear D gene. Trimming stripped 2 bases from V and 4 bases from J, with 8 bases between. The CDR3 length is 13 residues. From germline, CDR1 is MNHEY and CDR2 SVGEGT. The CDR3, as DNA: TGTGCCAGCAGTTACGCGGTGAGCTATGGCTACACCTTC. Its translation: CASSYAVSYGYTF.

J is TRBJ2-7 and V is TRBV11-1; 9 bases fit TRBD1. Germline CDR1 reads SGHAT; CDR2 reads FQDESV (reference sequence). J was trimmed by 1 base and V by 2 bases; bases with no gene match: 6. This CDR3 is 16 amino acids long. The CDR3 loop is CASSLRPGQGSYEQYF. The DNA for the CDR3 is TGTGCCAGCAGCTTACGCCCGGGACAGGGTTCCTACGAGCAGTACTTC.

CDR3 nucleotide sequence: TGTGCCAGCAAAGGGGTCGGGAACACTGAAGCTTTCTTT. This gives the protein CASKGVGNTEAFF. The gene calls are TRBV28 and TRBJ1-1, with a tentative D call TRBD1 (5 bases). Looked up from germline, CDR1 is MDHEN and CDR2 is SYDVKM. The CDR3 is 13 amino acids. V was trimmed by 7 bases and J by 1 base, leaving 10 bases between them.

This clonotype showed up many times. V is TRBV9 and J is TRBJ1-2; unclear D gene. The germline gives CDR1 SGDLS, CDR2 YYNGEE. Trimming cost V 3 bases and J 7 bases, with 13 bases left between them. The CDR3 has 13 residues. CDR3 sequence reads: CASSEAPYFGYTF. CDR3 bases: TGTGCCAGCAGCGAGGCCCCTTACTTTGGCTACACCTTC.

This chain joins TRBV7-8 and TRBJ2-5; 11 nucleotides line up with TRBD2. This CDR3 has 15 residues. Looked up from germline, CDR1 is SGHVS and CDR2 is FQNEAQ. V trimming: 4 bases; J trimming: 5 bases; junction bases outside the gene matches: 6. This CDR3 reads CASSSRIAGGETQYF. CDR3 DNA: TGTGCCAGCAGCTCCCGAATAGCGGGAGGGGAGACCCAGTACTTC.

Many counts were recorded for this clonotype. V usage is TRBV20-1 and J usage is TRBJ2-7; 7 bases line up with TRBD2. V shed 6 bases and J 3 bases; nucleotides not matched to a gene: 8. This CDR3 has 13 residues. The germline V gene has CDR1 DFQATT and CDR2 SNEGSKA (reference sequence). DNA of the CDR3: TGCAGTGCGGGTTCCGGGACTAACTACGAGCAGTACTTC. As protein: CSAGSGTNYEQYF.

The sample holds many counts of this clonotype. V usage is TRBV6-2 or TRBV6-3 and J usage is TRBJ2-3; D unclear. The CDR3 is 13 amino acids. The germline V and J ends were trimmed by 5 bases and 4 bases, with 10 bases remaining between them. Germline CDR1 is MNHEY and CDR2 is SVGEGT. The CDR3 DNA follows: TGTGCCAGCAGTGCCAAAGAATCAGATACGCAGTATTTT. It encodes CASSAKESDTQYF.

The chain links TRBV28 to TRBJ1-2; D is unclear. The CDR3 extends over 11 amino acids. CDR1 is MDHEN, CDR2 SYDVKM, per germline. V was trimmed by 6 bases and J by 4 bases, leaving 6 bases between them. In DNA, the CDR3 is TGTGCCAGCAGCGGATTCTATGGCTACACCTTC. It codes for CASSGFYGYTF.

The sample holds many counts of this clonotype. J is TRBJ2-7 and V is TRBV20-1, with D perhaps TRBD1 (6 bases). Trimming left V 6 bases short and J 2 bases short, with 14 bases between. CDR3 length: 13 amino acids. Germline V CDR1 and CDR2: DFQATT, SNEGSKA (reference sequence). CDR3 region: CSAEYRDTYEQYF. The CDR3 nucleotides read TGCAGTGCAGAATACCGGGACACCTACGAGCAGTACTTC.

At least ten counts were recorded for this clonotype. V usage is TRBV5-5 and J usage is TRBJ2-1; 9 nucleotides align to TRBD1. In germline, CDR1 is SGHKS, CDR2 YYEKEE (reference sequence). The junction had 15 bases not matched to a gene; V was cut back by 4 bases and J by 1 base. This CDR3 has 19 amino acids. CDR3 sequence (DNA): TGTGCCAGCAGCATGGGACAGGGCCCCCAAATCTCTTCCTACAATGAGCAGTTCTTC. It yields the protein CASSMGQGPQISSYNEQFF.

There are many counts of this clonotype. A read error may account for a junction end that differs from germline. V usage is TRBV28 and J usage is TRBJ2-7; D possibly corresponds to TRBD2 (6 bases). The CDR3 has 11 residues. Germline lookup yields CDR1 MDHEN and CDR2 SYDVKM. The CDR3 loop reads CASSIIGSKHF. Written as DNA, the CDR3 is TGTGCCAGCAGTATAATCGGGAGTAAGCACTTC.

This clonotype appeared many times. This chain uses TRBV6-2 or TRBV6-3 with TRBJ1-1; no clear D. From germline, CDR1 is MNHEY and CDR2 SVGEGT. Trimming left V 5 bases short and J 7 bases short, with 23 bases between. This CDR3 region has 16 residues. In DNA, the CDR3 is TGTGCCAGCAGTACCCCGTGGGAGGTTGGTAAGGATGAAGCTTTCTTT. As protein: CASSTPWEVGKDEAFF.

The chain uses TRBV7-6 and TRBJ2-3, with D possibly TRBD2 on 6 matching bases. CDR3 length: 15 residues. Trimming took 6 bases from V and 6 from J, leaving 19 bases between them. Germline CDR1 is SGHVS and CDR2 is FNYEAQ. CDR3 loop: CASSSVVAGRDTQYF. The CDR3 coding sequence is TGTGCCAGCAGTTCCGTAGTGGCGGGGAGGGATACGCAGTATTTT.